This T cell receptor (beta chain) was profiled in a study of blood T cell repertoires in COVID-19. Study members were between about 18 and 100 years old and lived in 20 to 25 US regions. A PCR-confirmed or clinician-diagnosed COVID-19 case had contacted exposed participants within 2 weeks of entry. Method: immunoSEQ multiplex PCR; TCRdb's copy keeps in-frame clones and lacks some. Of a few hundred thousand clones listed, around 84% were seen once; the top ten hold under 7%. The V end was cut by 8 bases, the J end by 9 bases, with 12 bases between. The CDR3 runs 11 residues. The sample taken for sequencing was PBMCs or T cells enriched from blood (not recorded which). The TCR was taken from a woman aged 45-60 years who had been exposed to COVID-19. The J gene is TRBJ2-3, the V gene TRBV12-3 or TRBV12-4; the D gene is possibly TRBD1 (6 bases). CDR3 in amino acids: CASGRGQTQYF. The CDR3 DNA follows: TGTGCCAGCGGTCGGGGACAAACGCAGTATTTT.